The text below deals with one T cell receptor (beta chain). Authors' methods: Amplification of reference gene primers was used by the study to estimate nucleated cell counts. This table comes from immunoSEQ multiplex PCR, and its TCRdb copy is limited to in-frame clones, with some not included. V and J calls and clone size are as listed in that table; D and trimming were resolved from the DNA. The sample yields under 95,000 clones, approximately 86% seen once. The data were taken from a study of blood T cell repertoires in COVID-19. Study in general: The United States, Italy and Spain supplied acute and convalescent COVID-19 samples.

V was trimmed by 7 bases and J by 9 bases, leaving 16 bases between them. The CDR3 sequence is 13 residues long. CDR1 and CDR2 (germline): SNHLY, FYNNEI. The chain uses TRBV2 and TRBJ2-1; D unclear. The TCR sequence derives from a woman of 80 years or more with acute or convalescent COVID-19. Sequenced input: peripheral blood. The CDR3 loop reads CASIRSAFGEQFF. In DNA form, the CDR3 reads TGTGCCAGCATTCGGTCCGCTTTCGGTGAGCAGTTCTTC.